This TCR beta chain was observed in a study of patients and donors after allogeneic stem cell transplantation. CDR1 MNHEY and CDR2 SVGEGT come from the germline V gene. The CDR3 is made up of 15 amino acids. Losses at the gene ends were 6 bases for V and 3 bases for J; bases not matched to a gene: 5. TCRdb itself ran the RT-PCR reads through MiXCR, one entry per CDR3 protein. The table has a few hundred thousand distinct CDR3 sequences, around 41% seen once. The V call is TRBV6-2 or TRBV6-3, the J call TRBJ2-1, with TRBD2 identical over 10 bases. The TCR comes from a human donor who was either an allogeneic HSCT recipient or a stem cell or donor lymphocyte infusion donor (not recorded which). It is not recorded whose cells these are; they may come from a transplant donor. The sample taken for sequencing was blood, either unsorted or a sorted T cell fraction (not recorded which). CDR3: CASSPTSGFYNEQFF. The DNA of the CDR3 is TGTGCCAGCAGCCCGACTAGCGGGTTCTACAATGAGCAGTTCTTC.